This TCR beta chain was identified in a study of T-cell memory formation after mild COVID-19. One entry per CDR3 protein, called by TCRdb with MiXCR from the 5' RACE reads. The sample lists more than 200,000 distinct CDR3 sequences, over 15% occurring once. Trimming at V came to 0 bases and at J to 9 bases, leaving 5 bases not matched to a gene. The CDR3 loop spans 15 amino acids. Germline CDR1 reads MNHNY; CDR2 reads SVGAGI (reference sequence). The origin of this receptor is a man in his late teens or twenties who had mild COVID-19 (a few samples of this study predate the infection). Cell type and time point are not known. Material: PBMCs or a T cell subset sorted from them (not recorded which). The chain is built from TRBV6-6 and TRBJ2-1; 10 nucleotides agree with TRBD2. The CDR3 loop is CASSYSERGGIEQFF. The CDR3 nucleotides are TGTGCCAGCAGTTACTCGGAGCGGGGGGGCATTGAGCAGTTCTTC.